Below, one T cell receptor beta chain is given with its context. Its antigen is currently unknown. The PCR ran on 60 Vbeta and 13 Jbeta primers. As processed by the authors: Counted up in a later analysis, unique TCR beta chains came to 65 million to 100 million, with around 10 million shared. Assay used: immunoSEQ multiplex PCR; TCRdb lists only in-frame clones, some missing. From that table come the V and J calls and clone size; the DNA was used to work out D and trimming. There are 170,000 or so clones in the sample; about four fifths occur only once, and approximately 0.55% lies in the top ten. The sample comes from a study of cytomegalovirus exposure and HLA in healthy donors. This CDR3 is 14 amino acids long. V lost 7 bases, J lost 1 base, and 13 bases lay in between. Germline CDR1 reads SGHVS; CDR2 reads FQNEAQ. General study points: The sole available immune exposure information was CMV serostatus. Prior analysis indicated that the majority of TCR beta V segments exhibited productivity approximately 87% or approximately 30% of the time.

This sequence originates from a woman in her forties or fifties in good health and CMV-seronegative. The sequenced sample consisted of PBMCs. The rearrangement joins TRBV7-8 to TRBJ2-5, with D possibly matching TRBD1 (6 bases). This CDR3 reads CASNQLGGQETQYF. The CDR3 bases are TGTGCCAGCAACCAATTAGGGGGCCAAGAGACCCAGTACTTC.